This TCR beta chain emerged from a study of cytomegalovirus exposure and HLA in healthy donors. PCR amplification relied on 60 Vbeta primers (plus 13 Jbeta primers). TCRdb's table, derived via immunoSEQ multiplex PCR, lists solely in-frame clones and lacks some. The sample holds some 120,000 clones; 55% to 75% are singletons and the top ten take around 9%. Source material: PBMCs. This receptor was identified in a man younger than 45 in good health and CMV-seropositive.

The CDR3 region is CSVDRGRRIAFF. The DNA for the CDR3 is TGCAGCGTTGACAGGGGGCGAAGGATAGCTTTCTTT. This chain joins TRBV29-1 and TRBJ1-1; 8 bases fit TRBD1. This CDR3 region has 12 residues. Trimming cost V 3 bases and J 10 bases; bases outside gene matches: 7. The V gene's germline CDR1 is SQVTM and CDR2 ANQGSEA.